The rows below give T cell receptor beta chains drawn from one sample of a study of control samples from healthy donors and cancer patients. Profiling relied on immunoSEQ multiplex PCR, and the TCRdb table lists in-frame clones only, not all of them. Of 55,000 to 75,000 clones listed, approximately 89% were seen once; the top ten hold 2% to 2.5%. The sample consisted of PBMCs. These receptors originate from a woman between 50 and 59 years old with head and neck cancer. Both conserved end residues are part of each CDR3. The D gene is left open where the match is weak. Clone sizes are given selectively: once, few, many, or a class where the clone is expanded.

>NA|TRBV9|NA|TRBJ1-4
CASRGGLGAGEKLFF
TGTGCCAGCAGAGGGGGACTGGGGGCTGGGGAAAAACTGTTTTTT
>NA|TRBV28|NA|TRBJ1-2
CASRTRLEYGYTF
TGTGCCAGCAGGACTCGTTTGGAGTATGGCTACACCTTC
>NA|TRBV6-5|NA|TRBJ1-1
CASSFAGLNTEAFF
TGTGCCAGCAGCTTCGCAGGATTGAACACTGAAGCTTTCTTT
>NA|TRBV19|TRBD1|TRBJ1-1
CASRTGTGGRDTEAFF
TGTGCCAGTAGAACCGGGACAGGGGGCAGGGACACTGAAGCTTTCTTT
>NA|TRBV7-2|TRBD1|TRBJ2-5
CTSSSDRVETQYF
TGTACCAGCAGCTCCGACAGGGTGGAGACCCAGTACTTC
>NA|TRBV11-3|NA|TRBJ2-1
CASSFRSSSYNEQFF
TGTGCCAGCAGCTTTAGATCCAGCTCCTACAATGAGCAGTTCTTC
>NA|TRBV30|TRBD1|TRBJ2-5
CAWKGAQETQYF
TGTGCCTGGAAGGGGGCTCAAGAGACCCAGTACTTC
>NA|TRBV9|NA|TRBJ2-1
CASSESRPGEQFF
TGTGCCAGCAGCGAGTCCCGCCCCGGGGAGCAGTTCTTC
>NA|TRBV5-6|TRBD1|TRBJ2-7
CASSPLGQAYEQYF
TGTGCCAGCAGCCCCCTGGGACAGGCGTACGAGCAGTACTTC
>NA|TRBV6-5|NA|TRBJ1-1
CASSNVVNTEAFF
TGTGCCAGCAGTAACGTCGTGAACACTGAAGCTTTCTTT
>few|TRBV7-9|TRBD1|TRBJ1-3
CASSLDRAGNTIYF
TGTGCCAGCAGTTTGGACAGGGCTGGAAACACCATATATTTT
>NA|TRBV5-1|NA|TRBJ1-1
CASSLALRGPNTEAFF
TGCGCCAGCAGCTTGGCCTTAAGGGGACCGAACACTGAAGCTTTCTTT
>NA|TRBV29-1|NA|TRBJ1-1
CSVTEPKDTEAFF
TGCAGCGTTACCGAACCGAAGGACACTGAAGCTTTCTTT
>NA|TRBV7-9|TRBD2|TRBJ2-3
CASSSLLAGGTDTQYF
TGTGCCAGCAGCTCACTACTAGCGGGGGGCACAGATACGCAGTATTTT
>NA|TRBV14|NA|TRBJ1-2
CASSQDSFPGSSGGYTF
TGTGCCAGCAGCCAAGATTCTTTTCCAGGATCCTCGGGGGGCTACACCTTC
>NA|TRBV5-1|NA|TRBJ1-4
CASSRNGENEKLFF
TGCGCCAGCAGCCGAAACGGGGAAAATGAAAAACTGTTTTTT
>NA|TRBV19|NA|TRBJ1-2
CATYRVRYGYTF
TGTGCCACCTACAGGGTACGATATGGCTACACCTTC
>NA|TRBV5-1|NA|TRBJ2-3
CASSVGIGTDTQYF
TGCGCCAGCAGCGTCGGGATCGGCACAGATACGCAGTATTTT
>NA|TRBV5-4|NA|TRBJ1-1
CASTPPRGNTEAFF
TGTGCCAGCACCCCCCCTCGCGGGAACACTGAAGCTTTCTTT
>NA|TRBV3-1/TRBV3-2|NA|TRBJ1-3
CASSQRGAGSGNTIYF
TGTGCCAGCAGCCAACGGGGCGCGGGATCTGGAAACACCATATATTTT
>NA|TRBV6-5|NA|TRBJ2-2
CASNKGGTGELFF
TGTGCCAGCAACAAAGGGGGGACCGGGGAGCTGTTTTTT
>NA|TRBV7-3|TRBD2|TRBJ2-2
CASSGGRTGELFF
TGTGCCAGCTCGGGGGGGCGCACCGGGGAGCTGTTTTTT
>NA|TRBV2|TRBD1|TRBJ2-7
CASSEPGGQRSYEQYF
TGTGCCAGCAGTGAACCAGGGGGACAGCGCTCCTACGAGCAGTACTTC
>NA|TRBV30|NA|TRBJ1-2
CAWGQNYGYTF
TGTGCCTGGGGACAGAACTATGGCTACACCTTC
>once|TRBV9|NA|TRBJ2-3
CASSARGTDTQYF
TGTGCCAGCAGCGCCAGGGGCACAGATACGCAGTATTTT
>NA|TRBV7-2|TRBD1|TRBJ2-7
CASSRDRGTYEQYF
TGTGCCAGCAGTAGGGACAGGGGAACCTACGAGCAGTACTTC
>NA|TRBV4-2|TRBD2|TRBJ2-1
CASSQVPSSSGVRSYNEQFF
TGTGCCAGCAGCCAAGTCCCCTCCTCTAGCGGGGTTCGTTCCTACAATGAGCAGTTCTTC
>once|TRBV28|TRBD1|TRBJ1-5
CASSPDRAGQPQHF
TGTGCCAGCAGTCCGGACAGGGCGGGCCAGCCCCAGCATTTT
>NA|TRBV24-1|NA|TRBJ1-3
CATSDLGGTIYF
TGTGCCACCAGTGATTTGGGGGGCACCATATATTTT
>few|TRBV18|TRBD2|TRBJ2-1
CASSPSGAFNNEQFF
TGTGCCAGCTCCCCCAGCGGGGCTTTCAACAATGAGCAGTTCTTC
>NA|TRBV14|NA|TRBJ1-1
CASSRFQTAMNTEAFF
TGTGCCAGCAGCCGATTTCAGACAGCCATGAACACTGAAGCTTTCTTT
>once|TRBV6-2/TRBV6-3|NA|TRBJ2-7
CASSPETELNEQYF
TGTGCCAGCAGCCCCGAGACGGAGCTTAACGAGCAGTACTTC
>NA|TRBV5-5|NA|TRBJ2-2
CASSLTAKSSGELFF
TGTGCCAGCAGCTTGACGGCGAAGAGTTCCGGGGAGCTGTTTTTT
>once|TRBV25-1|NA|TRBJ1-3
CASTSGANVRNTIYF
TGTGCCAGCACCTCCGGGGCGAATGTAAGAAACACCATATATTTT
>NA|TRBV9|TRBD2|TRBJ2-5
CASSAAAGGWQETQYF
TGTGCCAGCAGCGCCGCAGCGGGGGGGTGGCAAGAGACCCAGTACTTC
>NA|TRBV5-4|TRBD1|TRBJ1-1
CASSHRQGAGTEAFF
TGTGCCAGCAGCCACAGACAGGGGGCTGGCACTGAAGCTTTCTTT
>once|TRBV7-8|NA|TRBJ1-6
CASSLDLISSPLHF
TGTGCCAGCAGCCTAGACCTGATAAGTTCACCCCTCCACTTT
>NA|TRBV18|TRBD1|TRBJ1-1
CASSPRGQGWGTEAFF
TGTGCCAGCTCACCAAGGGGACAGGGGTGGGGCACTGAAGCTTTCTTT
>NA|TRBV19|NA|TRBJ2-1
CASTDLQLYNEQFF
TGTGCCAGTACAGACCTCCAACTTTACAATGAGCAGTTCTTC
>once|TRBV14|NA|TRBJ2-1
CASSQFLGGSYNEQFF
TGTGCCAGCAGCCAATTTCTCGGGGGATCCTACAATGAGCAGTTCTTC
>NA|TRBV24-1|TRBD1|TRBJ2-1
CATSDSGQTLPYNEQFF
TGTGCCACCAGTGACTCGGGACAGACCTTACCTTACAATGAGCAGTTCTTC
>NA|TRBV18|NA|TRBJ2-2
CASSPADTGELFF
TGTGCCAGCTCACCGGCAGACACCGGGGAGCTGTTTTTT
>NA|TRBV19|NA|TRBJ1-5
CASKGGQSNQPQHF
TGTGCCAGTAAGGGGGGGCAGAGCAATCAGCCCCAGCATTTT
>NA|TRBV3-1/TRBV3-2|TRBD2|TRBJ2-7
CASSSGLAGAYEQYF
TGTGCCAGCAGCTCAGGACTAGCGGGAGCCTACGAGCAGTACTTC
>NA|TRBV19|TRBD1|TRBJ2-3
CASSIAAGTGQSTDTQYF
TGTGCCAGTAGTATAGCGGCCGGGACAGGGCAAAGCACAGATACGCAGTATTTT
>NA|TRBV5-1|TRBD1|TRBJ1-1
CASSLVSGAGGTEAFF
TGCGCCAGCAGCTTGGTATCGGGGGCAGGGGGCACTGAAGCTTTCTTT
>NA|TRBV5-1|NA|TRBJ1-1
CASSLDRVPNTEAFF
TGCGCCAGCAGCTTGGATAGGGTTCCGAACACTGAAGCTTTCTTT
>NA|TRBV3-1/TRBV3-2|NA|TRBJ2-7
CASSQPGHLSYEQYF
TGTGCCAGCAGCCAACCCGGGCACCTTTCTTACGAGCAGTACTTC
>NA|TRBV11-1|NA|TRBJ1-4
CASSFKDNEKLFF
TGTGCCAGCAGCTTTAAGGATAATGAAAAACTGTTTTTT
>NA|TRBV14|NA|TRBJ2-5
CASSQVAPDTPVETQYF
TGTGCCAGCAGCCAAGTTGCTCCGGACACCCCAGTGGAGACCCAGTACTTC
>NA|TRBV28|NA|TRBJ1-2
CAERGNGGYTF
TGTGCCGAGCGGGGGAACGGTGGCTACACCTTC
>few|TRBV28|NA|TRBJ1-1
CATIPGQNTEAFF
TGTGCCACCATCCCAGGACAGAACACTGAAGCTTTCTTT
>NA|TRBV4-1|NA|TRBJ2-7
CASSHQRGGSYEQYF
TGCGCCAGCAGCCACCAGCGAGGAGGGTCCTACGAGCAGTACTTC
>NA|TRBV6-5|TRBD2|TRBJ2-2
CASRAGGQVTGELFF
TGTGCCAGCAGAGCGGGGGGGCAGGTTACCGGGGAGCTGTTTTTT
>once|TRBV14|NA|TRBJ2-5
CASSRVGSQETQYF
TGTGCCAGCAGCCGCGTAGGGTCCCAAGAGACCCAGTACTTC
>NA|TRBV6-2/TRBV6-3|NA|TRBJ2-3
CASSYPTDTQYF
TGTGCCAGCAGTTATCCCACAGATACGCAGTATTTT
>NA|TRBV4-1|NA|TRBJ1-5
CASSQDSSRVRPQHF
TGCGCCAGCAGCCAAGATTCGAGCAGGGTTCGGCCCCAGCATTTT
>NA|TRBV10-3|TRBD1|TRBJ1-5
CAISESGQLGPQHF
TGTGCCATCAGTGAGTCGGGACAGTTAGGGCCCCAGCATTTT
>NA|TRBV5-4|TRBD1|TRBJ1-4
CASSPGTGDEKLFF
TGTGCCAGCAGCCCCGGGACAGGGGATGAAAAACTGTTTTTT
>NA|TRBV7-2|NA|TRBJ1-6
CASSFSHAISPLHF
TGTGCCAGCAGCTTCTCTCATGCGATATCACCCCTCCACTTT